This TCR beta chain was obtained from a study of shared clonotypes between healthy human individuals. About the research overall: Per donor, three plates held CD4 naive cells, three held CD4 memory, two held CD8 naive and one held CD8 memory. The study's findings and limits: Clonotypes shared by all four donors outscored non-shared clonotypes in generation probability. Rarefaction curves obtained for sorted subsets showed sequencing incomplete despite large depth. Estimated richness values were generally larger in naive subsets than in memory subsets.

Trimming shortened V by 1 base and J by 4 bases, and 11 bases separated the two germline ends. The CDR3 covers 14 residues. Germline V gene data show CDR1 as KGHSH and CDR2 as LQKENI. Concerning this clone: What it binds is not known.

Data came from immunoSEQ multiplex PCR; TCRdb stores just in-frame clones and leaves some out. The repertoire holds about 1 million clones, with about four fifths as singletons. This chain joins TRBV18 and TRBJ2-7; possibly TRBD1 for D (7 bases). Sequencing was carried out using memory CD4+ T cells from PBMCs. Indicated subset: CD45RA-negative fraction. This clonotype was obtained from a man younger than 35 in good health. Some clones in this sample may be carry-over from other donors' samples. In DNA, the CDR3 is TGTGCCAGCTCACCACGCGCAGGGGGGTACGAGCAGTACTTC. Amino acids: CASSPRAGGYEQYF.